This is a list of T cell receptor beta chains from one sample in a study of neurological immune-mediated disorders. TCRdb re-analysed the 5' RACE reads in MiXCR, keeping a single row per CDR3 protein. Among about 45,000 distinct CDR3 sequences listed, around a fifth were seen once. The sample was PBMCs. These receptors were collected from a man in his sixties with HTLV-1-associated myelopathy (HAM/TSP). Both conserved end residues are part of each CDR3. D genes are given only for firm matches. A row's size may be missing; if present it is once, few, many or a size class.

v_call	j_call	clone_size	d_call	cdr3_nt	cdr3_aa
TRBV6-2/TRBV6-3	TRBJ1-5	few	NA	TGTGCCAGCAGCCAAGCAGGGAATCAGCCCCAGCATTTT	CASSQAGNQPQHF
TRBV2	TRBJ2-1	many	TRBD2	TGTGCCAGCATGCTAGCGGGAGGGCCGGGGAACAATGAGCAGTTCTTC	CASMLAGGPGNNEQFF
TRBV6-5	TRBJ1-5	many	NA	TGTGCCAGCAGTTCAGACGGGAATCAGCCCCAGCATTTT	CASSSDGNQPQHF
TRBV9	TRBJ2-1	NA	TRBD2	TGTGCCAGCAGCGTAGACCCTAGCGGGAGAAAAGGGTACAATGAGCAGTTCTTC	CASSVDPSGRKGYNEQFF
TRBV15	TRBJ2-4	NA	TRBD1	TGTGCCACCAGCAGGGAAACGACAGGGGGCGAGGACATTCAGTACTTC	CATSRETTGGEDIQYF
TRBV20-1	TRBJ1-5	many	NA	TGCAGTGCAGAGAGGGGAAATAGCAATCAGCCCCAGCATTTT	CSAERGNSNQPQHF
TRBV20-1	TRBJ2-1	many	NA	TGCAGTGCTAGAGGGTTGGGTAGCGGAAAGAACAATGAGCAGTTCTTC	CSARGLGSGKNNEQFF
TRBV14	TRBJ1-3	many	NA	TGTGCCAGCAGCCAAGCGGCGAACATCATCTCTGGAAACACCATATATTTT	CASSQAANIISGNTIYF
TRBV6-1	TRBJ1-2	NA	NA	TGTGCCAGCAGTGAGGGGGTCGGCGGGGCTTATGGCTACACCTTC	CASSEGVGGAYGYTF
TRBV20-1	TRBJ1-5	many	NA	TGCAGTGCGACCGGGACAAACAATCAGCCCCAGCATTTT	CSATGTNNQPQHF
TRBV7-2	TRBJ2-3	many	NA	TGTGCCAGCAGCTTAGCTGGCGCCCAGGGGACGCAGTATTTT	CASSLAGAQGTQYF
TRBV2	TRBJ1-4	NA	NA	TGTGCCAGCAGCAGAAGAGGAACAACTAATGAAAAACTGTTTTTT	CASSRRGTTNEKLFF
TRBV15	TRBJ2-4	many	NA	TGTGCCACCAGCAGAGATCCAGGGGTAGCCAAAAACATTCAGTACTTC	CATSRDPGVAKNIQYF
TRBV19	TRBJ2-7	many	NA	TGTGCCAGTAGTCGAGCGGACGTTCCCTCTGAGCAGTACTTC	CASSRADVPSEQYF
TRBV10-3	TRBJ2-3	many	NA	TGTGCCATCAGTACCCCTCAGGGCGAAAAAGATACGCAGTATTTT	CAISTPQGEKDTQYF
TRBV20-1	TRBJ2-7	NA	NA	TGCAGTGCTAGAGATGGGGCCGGGGTCTCCTACGAGCAGTACTTC	CSARDGAGVSYEQYF
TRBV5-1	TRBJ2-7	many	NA	TGCGCCAGCAGCCCCGGGACCCCCATAGAGCAGTACTTC	CASSPGTPIEQYF
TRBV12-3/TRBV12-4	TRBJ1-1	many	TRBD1	TGTGCCAGCAGTACCACCGGGACAGGAGCTATGAACACTGAAGCTTTCTTT	CASSTTGTGAMNTEAFF
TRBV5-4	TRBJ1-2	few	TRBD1	TGTGCCAGCAGCTTGGAAGGAGGGACAGCTTTAGCTAACTATGGCTACACCTTC	CASSLEGGTALANYGYTF
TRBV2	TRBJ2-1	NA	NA	TGCGCCAGCAGCTGGATGGAGGGAGTGGGGGGTCATGAGCAGTTCTTC	CASSWMEGVGGHEQFF
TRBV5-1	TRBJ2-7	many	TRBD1	TGCGCCAGCAGCTTCCAGGGGGCCTACGAGCAGTACTTC	CASSFQGAYEQYF
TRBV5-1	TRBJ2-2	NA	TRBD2	TGCGCCAGCAGCTTGGAGGGACTAGCGGGATCGGCCGGGGAGCTGTTTTTT	CASSLEGLAGSAGELFF
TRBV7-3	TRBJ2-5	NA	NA	TGTGCCAGCAGCTTAGAACAACGGGAGACCCAGTACTTC	CASSLEQRETQYF
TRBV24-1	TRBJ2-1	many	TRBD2	TGTGCCACCAGTGATCCCTCTGGCGGGAGTGGGAATGAGCAGTTCTTC	CATSDPSGGSGNEQFF
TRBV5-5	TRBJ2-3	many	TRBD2	TGTGCCAGCAGCTTCGGACTAGCGGTTTCTACAGATACGCAGTATTTT	CASSFGLAVSTDTQYF
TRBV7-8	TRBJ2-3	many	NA	TGTGCCAGCAGCCCTCGGCGGTCAGACGATACGCAGTATTTT	CASSPRRSDDTQYF
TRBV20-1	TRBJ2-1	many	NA	TGCAGTGCTAGAGGCAACCCGGGGGCTCAAGACAATGAGCAGTTCTTC	CSARGNPGAQDNEQFF
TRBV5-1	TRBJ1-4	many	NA	TGCGCCAGCAGCTTAAGCAGGTCTAATGAAAAACTGTTTTTT	CASSLSRSNEKLFF
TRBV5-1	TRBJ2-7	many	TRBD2	TGCGCCAGCAGCCAGGGACTACGCGGGAGTAGGAACGAGCAGTACTTC	CASSQGLRGSRNEQYF
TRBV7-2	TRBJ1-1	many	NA	TGTGCCAGCAGCTCCCGAGGGGGAGCCAACACTGAAGCTTTCTTT	CASSSRGGANTEAFF
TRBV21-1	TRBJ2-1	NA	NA	TGTGCCAGCAGGGGTGGCACCGGGACATACTACAATGAGCAGTTCTTC	CASRGGTGTYYNEQFF
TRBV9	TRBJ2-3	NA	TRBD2	TGTGTCAGCAGCGCTCCCCGAGGCCTAGCGGGAGAGAGCACAGATACGCAGTATTTT	CVSSAPRGLAGESTDTQYF
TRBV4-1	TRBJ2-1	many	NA	TGCGCCAGCAGCCAAGACGCAGGGCCGCTTGAGCAGTTCTTC	CASSQDAGPLEQFF
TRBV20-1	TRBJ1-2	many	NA	TGCAGTGACAGAGGACAGTACAACTATGGCTACACCTTC	CSDRGQYNYGYTF
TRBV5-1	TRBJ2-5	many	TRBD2	TGCGCCAGCGGGACTAGCGGCCAAGAGACCCAGTACTTC	CASGTSGQETQYF
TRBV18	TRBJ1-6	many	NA	TGTGCCAGCTCACCAAGGGGGACTCAGGGCTCACCCCTCCACTTT	CASSPRGTQGSPLHF
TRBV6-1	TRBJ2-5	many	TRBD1	TGTGCCAGCAGTGGCCAGGGGGCTGGGGAGACCCAGTACTTC	CASSGQGAGETQYF